The clone carrying this T cell receptor (beta chain) was detected only a few times. Its antigen is still unknown. CDR3 length: 13 residues. CDR1 is SQVTM and CDR2 is ANQGSEA in the germline V gene. The V gene lost 7 bases and the J gene lost 0 bases, with 12 bases spanning the gap. The data originate from a study of identical twins. Study-wide findings and caveats: Partial confounding of zero-insertion analyses by invariant MAIT and iNKT cells was possible. In cord blood, abundant beta clonotypes had fewer insertions; memory showed no trend.

A universal primer site came from template switching; cDNA carried unique molecular identifiers. TCRdb independently ran MiXCR on the 5' RACE reads; one entry per CDR3 protein. The data show around 1.7 million distinct CDR3 sequences, less than 40% seen once. The sample was cord blood. This clonotype was sampled from a newborn girl in good health. This chain uses TRBV29-1 with TRBJ1-2; D may be TRBD1 (5 bases). The CDR3 region has the DNA TGCAGCGCGACAGATTCAGCTAACTATGGCTACACCTTC. Translating it yields CSATDSANYGYTF. Looking up the rest from reference TRBV29-1 and TRBJ1-2 gives the full variable domain: SAVISQKPSRDICQRGTSLTIQCQVDSQVTMMFWYRQQPGQSLTLIATANQGSEATYESGFVIDKFPISRPNLTFSTLTVSNMSPEDSSIYLCSATDSANYGYTFGSGTRLTVV.